The source of this TCR beta chain is a study of T cells after yellow fever vaccination. Study-wide background: Low-cell-number fractions were prepared with SMART-Seq v4 Ultra Low Input. Study-wide findings and caveats: The CD4 and CD8 compartments had a small share of their clonotypes in common.

Template switching with 5'RACE generated the TCR cDNA and added a universal primer site and UMIs. TCRdb re-called the 5' RACE reads through MiXCR, storing one row per CDR3 protein. The data hold 450,000 to 600,000 distinct CDR3 sequences, with around a sixth observed a single time. About this clonotype itself: Its antigen is as yet unknown.

CDR3 length: 14 residues. The V gene's germline CDR1 is LNHNV and CDR2 YYDKDF (reference sequence). The V and J ends lost 5 bases and 12 bases respectively, with 20 bases between them. The receptor was isolated from a man aged 18 to 30 who received the YFV17D yellow fever vaccine. The V gene is TRBV15, the J gene TRBJ2-1; a possible D gene is TRBD1 (5 bases). Sequenced material: PBMCs, taken less than 6 days after the first yellow fever vaccination. The chain's CDR3 is CATSQTVTLLGQFF. CDR3 bases: TGTGCCACCAGCCAGACAGTGACGTTACTGGGGCAGTTCTTC.